A single TCR beta chain is shown here with its context. Its specificity is not known. This sample was taken from a study of T cell responses to AZD1222 COVID-19 vaccine. Notes on the study in general: Donors skewed white British and female; clonal diversity was possibly underestimated. Increased Spike-specific TCR breadth and depth were observed after two AZD1222 doses.

Sequencing was performed with immunoSEQ multiplex PCR; in TCRdb, only in-frame clones are kept and a portion is missing. The sample carries 140,000 to 150,000 clones, about 90% recorded once. The ends were cut back, 1 base at V and 7 bases at J, with 10 bases in the middle. This CDR3 contains 13 residues. CDR1 SGHVS and CDR2 FQNEAQ come from the germline V gene. The sample in question was peripheral blood, obtained 28 days after the second dose of the MenACWY control vaccine. The receptor was derived from an adult who received the MenACWY meningococcal vaccine as a control. The rearrangement uses TRBV7-8 and TRBJ1-2, with D uncertain. The CDR3 sequence: CASSLEGVSGYTF. The CDR3, as DNA: TGTGCCAGCAGCTTAGAAGGCGTCAGTGGCTACACCTTC.